This section outlines one TCR beta chain sequence together with its context. Its target is not known. TCRdb redid the calling of the 5' RACE reads with MiXCR, one entry per CDR3 protein. Among hundreds of thousands of distinct CDR3 sequences listed, 10% to 15% were seen once. Germline V gene sequence: CDR1 ENHRY, CDR2 SYGVKD. The CDR3 runs 13 residues. V was shortened by 0 bases and J by 7 bases, with 10 bases between the two germline ends. This record belongs to a study of identical twins. Healthy Caucasians alone served as donors. Study conclusions and caveats: Fewer insertions marked abundant cord blood beta clonotypes; young adult naive trended weakly, memory not at all.

The same sample was also studied in work on yellow fever vaccine responses in identical twins.

The TCR was taken from a woman under 30 in good health. The J gene is TRBJ2-7, the V gene TRBV10-3; D gene unclear. What was sequenced was PBMCs. The CDR3 coding sequence is TGTGCCATCAGTGAGTCGATTCCTGGGGAGCAGTACTTC. Protein sequence: CAISESIPGEQYF.